The sample holds many counts of the clone carrying this T cell receptor (beta chain). The sample comes from a study of T cells in Graves' hyperthyroidism and ophthalmopathy. Exclusion of patients followed from uncontrolled infection, other autoimmune disease, pregnancy or lactation. RNA transcripts served as the template for amplifying TCR beta CDR3 regions. A first-round RT-PCR of the TCR CDR3 used the HTBI primer set. TCRdb reanalysed the multiplex PCR reads using MiXCR and keeps one entry per CDR3 protein. The repertoire consists of fewer than 700,000 distinct CDR3 sequences, with approximately 17% occurring once and the leading ten covering around 17%. The sample comprised blood. The clonotype originates from a woman under 30 with Graves' ophthalmopathy.

CDR3 sequence: CASSPQDRGRANEKLFF. CDR3 sequence (DNA): TGTGCCAGCAGCCCCCAGGACAGGGGGCGGGCTAATGAAAAACTGTTTTTT. This chain connects TRBV7-8 to TRBJ1-4, with 11 bases fitting TRBD1. Per germline, CDR1 SGHVS and CDR2 FQNEAQ. The V gene end was trimmed by 5 bases and the J gene end by 3 bases; junction bases not matched to a gene: 8. The CDR3 has 17 residues.